The 9 T cell receptor beta chains given below trace back to one sample, sequenced in a study of cytomegalovirus exposure and HLA in healthy donors. The PCR ran on 60 Vbeta and 13 Jbeta primers. Assay: immunoSEQ multiplex PCR; the TCRdb copy retains only in-frame clones and omits some. Of about 160,000 clones listed, around three quarters are singletons. Sequencing was done on a sample of PBMCs. The source of these receptors is a man in his forties or fifties in good health and CMV-seronegative.

J is TRBJ2-5 and V is TRBV5-1, with 8 positions matching TRBD1. From germline, CDR1 is SGHRS and CDR2 YFSETQ. The CDR3 is 14 residues long. Trimming took 4 bases from V and 2 from J; bases not matched to a gene: 4. The CDR3 DNA follows: TGCGCCAGCAGCAAGGACAGGGTACAAGAGACCCAGTACTTC. This translates into CASSKDRVQETQYF. The whole variable domain, filled in from reference TRBV5-1 and TRBJ2-5, reads KAGVTQTPRYLIKTRGQQVTLSCSPISGHRSVSWYQQTPGQGLQFLFEYFSETQRNKGNFPGRFSGRQFSNSRSEMNVSTLELGDSALYLCASSKDRVQETQYFGPGTRLLVL.

The chain has TRBV9 and TRBJ2-1, with 7 bases identical to TRBD2. With V trimmed by 2 bases and J by 1 base, 3 bases remained unmatched. CDR1 is SGDLS, CDR2 YYNGEE, per germline. This CDR3 contains 15 residues. The CDR3 sequence: CASSVERGSYNEQFF. Written as DNA, the CDR3 is TGTGCCAGCAGCGTCGAGCGGGGTTCCTACAATGAGCAGTTCTTC.

This chain uses TRBV7-3 with TRBJ1-3, with 9 bases that match TRBD1. The CDR3 sequence is 14 residues long. Trimming at V came to 5 bases and at J to 7 bases, leaving 6 bases not matched to a gene. The germline gives CDR1 SGHTA, CDR2 FQGTGA. Here the CDR3 reads CASSPGTGSNTIYF. CDR3 nucleotide sequence: TGTGCCAGCAGCCCTGGGACAGGGTCTAACACCATATATTTT.

This chain links TRBV7-2 with TRBJ2-7; TRBD1 matches 7 bases. V lost 2 bases to trimming and J lost 4 bases; unmatched junction nucleotides: 5. CDR1 and CDR2 (germline): SGHTA, FQGNSA. This CDR3 has 14 residues. CDR3 DNA: TGTGCCAGCAGCTTACTGCAGGGGGTTTACGAGCAGTACTTC. Translated, it gives CASSLLQGVYEQYF.

This chain uses TRBV2 with TRBJ2-7; 8 bases are a match to TRBD1. The CDR3 runs to 17 residues. J was trimmed by 2 bases and V by 2 bases; bases with no gene match: 11. Per the germline V gene, CDR1 is SNHLY and CDR2 is FYNNEI. This CDR3 reads CASSETLGTGTPYEQYF. CDR3 DNA: TGTGCCAGCAGTGAAACCCTGGGGACAGGAACTCCCTACGAGCAGTACTTC.

The table lists this clone with a count of one. The chain recombines TRBV2 with TRBJ1-5; 8 bases fit TRBD1. Trimming at V came to 6 bases and at J to 0 bases, leaving 4 bases not matched to a gene. This CDR3 comprises 15 residues. The germline V gene encodes CDR1 SNHLY and CDR2 FYNNEI. The CDR3 DNA is TGTGCCAGCAGGGGGACAGGAAATAGCAATCAGCCCCAGCATTTT. Amino acid sequence: CASRGTGNSNQPQHF.

The chain combines TRBV30 with TRBJ1-4; D possibly corresponds to TRBD1 (5 bases). The CDR3 spans 14 residues. V gave up 2 bases and J gave up 6 bases, with 13 bases separating them. Germline V lookup: CDR1 GTSNPN, CDR2 SVGIG (reference sequence). This chain's CDR3 is CAWSFPGRDEKLFF. The CDR3 DNA reads TGTGCCTGGAGTTTCCCAGGGAGGGATGAAAAACTGTTTTTT.

This chain links TRBV11-2 with TRBJ2-2; 9 nucleotides align to TRBD2. Trimming took 1 base from V and 4 from J; bases not matched to a gene: 1. Germline assignment: CDR1 SGHAT and CDR2 FQNNGV. The CDR3 is 15 residues long. CDR3 sequence: CASSLVAGVTGELFF. DNA of the CDR3: TGTGCCAGCAGCTTAGTAGCGGGAGTCACCGGGGAGCTGTTTTTT.

The rearrangement uses TRBV7-2 and TRBJ2-4, with 8 bases that match TRBD2. V trimming: 4 bases; J trimming: 0 bases; junction bases outside the gene matches: 11. The CDR3 spans 18 residues. Germline lookup yields CDR1 SGHTA and CDR2 FQGNSA. The CDR3 loop reads CASSYTGTRDLAKNIQYF. CDR3 nucleotides: TGTGCCAGCAGCTATACCGGGACTAGAGACTTAGCCAAAAACATTCAGTACTTC.